The 9 T cell receptor beta chains listed next were all sequenced from one sample in a study of control samples from healthy donors and cancer patients. The method was immunoSEQ multiplex PCR; TCRdb's version includes in-frame clones alone and lacks a portion of them. The sample consists of about 55,000 clones, nearly 90% of them appearing once. Sequencing used blood. These receptors were obtained from a man aged 50 to 60 in good health.

The rearrangement links TRBV28 to TRBJ1-2, with 10 bases matching TRBD1. The CDR3 has 12 residues. CDR1 is MDHEN and CDR2 is SYDVKM in the germline V gene. V lost 11 bases to trimming and J lost 0 bases; unmatched junction nucleotides: 0. The CDR3 nucleotides are TGTGCCGGACAGGGGGCTAACTATGGCTACACCTTC. Translated, it gives CAGQGANYGYTF.

The chain employs TRBV6-5 and TRBJ2-5, with D tentatively TRBD2 (6 bases). Trimming took 4 bases from V and 1 from J, leaving 7 bases between them. Germline loops: CDR1 MNHEY, CDR2 SVGAGI. The CDR3 sequence is 13 residues long. The CDR3 sequence: CASSWDFQETQYF. Here the CDR3 DNA reads TGTGCCAGCAGTTGGGACTTCCAAGAGACCCAGTACTTC.

The chain couples TRBV5-4 to TRBJ1-3; 7 bases fit TRBD1. Germline CDR1 is SGHNT and CDR2 is YYREEE (reference sequence). The CDR3 covers 15 residues. V lost 0 bases, J lost 5 bases, and 5 bases stayed unmatched. CDR3 amino acids: CASSLDGGQRNTIYF. CDR3 DNA sequence: TGTGCCAGCAGCTTGGATGGGGGACAGCGAAACACCATATATTTT.

The chain has TRBV27 and TRBJ2-7, with D perhaps TRBD2 (6 bases). Trimming removed 5 bases at V and 0 bases at J, with 11 bases between. Germline lookup yields CDR1 MNHEY and CDR2 SMNVEV (reference sequence). The CDR3 sequence is 14 residues long. The CDR3 region is CASSPDYSSYEQYF. The CDR3 DNA follows: TGTGCCAGCAGTCCGGACTACTCCTCCTACGAGCAGTACTTC.

This clone has a handful of counts. The chain links TRBV5-6 to TRBJ1-5; the D gene is possibly TRBD1 (5 bases). The germline CDR1 and CDR2 sequences are SGHDT and YYEEEE. CDR3 size: 16 residues. V lost 4 bases to trimming and J lost 1 base, with 15 bases between them. DNA of the CDR3: TGTGCCAGCAGCGGCTGGGACGTCGGGAGCAATCAGCCCCAGCATTTT. This gives the protein CASSGWDVGSNQPQHF.

The chain recombines TRBV28 with TRBJ2-1; no firm D call. The CDR3 is 12 residues long. With 2 bases removed from V and 9 bases from J, the gap between germline ends came to 8 bases. Germline assignment: CDR1 MDHEN and CDR2 SYDVKM. The CDR3 here is CASSLEALEQFF. The CDR3 nucleotides read TGTGCCAGCAGTTTAGAGGCCCTTGAGCAGTTCTTC.

CDR3 coding DNA: TGTGCCATCGGACAGACCTACGAGCAGTACTTC. Its translation: CAIGQTYEQYF. The chain uses TRBV10-3 and TRBJ2-7, with a possible D match to TRBD1 (6 bases). From germline, CDR1 is ENHRY and CDR2 SYGVKD. The ends were cut back, 8 bases at V and 2 bases at J, with 7 bases in the middle. The CDR3 consists of 11 residues.

This clone has just one count. The chain employs TRBV12-3 or TRBV12-4 and TRBJ2-1; D ambiguous. The V end lost 1 base, the J end lost 7 bases, and 2 bases lay between the germline ends. The CDR3 extends over 11 amino acids. The chain's CDR3 is CASSLVNEQFF. For the CDR3, the DNA is TGTGCCAGCAGTTTAGTAAATGAGCAGTTCTTC.

This rearrangement joins TRBV2 to TRBJ1-3, with D unresolved. The length of the CDR3 is 15 residues. Looked up from germline, CDR1 is SNHLY and CDR2 is FYNNEI. Trimming took off 3 bases at V and 0 bases at J, with 9 bases between the two ends. The CDR3: CASSDGFLSGNTIYF. DNA of the CDR3: TGTGCCAGCAGTGACGGATTTCTCTCTGGAAACACCATATATTTT.